The next 13 T cell receptor beta chains were all read from a single sample in a study of T-cell memory formation after mild COVID-19. TCRdb re-derived calls from the 5' RACE reads in MiXCR, one entry per CDR3 protein. The sample carries under 650,000 distinct CDR3 sequences, roughly 18% recorded once. What was sequenced was PBMCs or a T cell subset sorted from them (not recorded which). These receptors were collected from an adult woman who had mild COVID-19 (a few samples of this study predate the infection). Cell type and time point are not known.

This clonotype was seen only a few times. The rearrangement joins TRBV29-1 to TRBJ2-1; 9 nucleotides line up with TRBD2. The V and J ends lost 4 bases and 7 bases, in that order; junction bases with no gene match: 5. The CDR3 loop spans 13 amino acids. Germline V lookup: CDR1 SQVTM, CDR2 ANQGSEA. CDR3 loop: CSVAAGGPNEQFF. The CDR3, as DNA: TGCAGCGTTGCTGCGGGGGGGCCAAATGAGCAGTTCTTC.

The chain has TRBV5-1 and TRBJ2-7; D perhaps matches TRBD1 (6 bases). Trimming cost V 0 bases and J 5 bases, with 12 bases left between them. Germline V gene lookup returns CDR1 SGHRS and CDR2 YFSETQ. The CDR3 is 14 amino acids. The CDR3 loop is CASSLAYGTHEQYF. Written as DNA, the CDR3 is TGCGCCAGCAGCTTGGCCTATGGGACACACGAGCAGTACTTC.

V is TRBV7-2 and J is TRBJ1-2; D remains unclear. In germline, CDR1 is SGHTA, CDR2 FQGNSA. The CDR3 loop spans 11 amino acids. The V gene lost 5 bases and the J gene lost 6 bases, with 7 bases spanning the gap. The CDR3 loop reads CASSRHHGYTF. The CDR3 nucleotides are TGTGCCAGCAGCCGGCACCATGGCTACACCTTC. Complete variable domain (other parts from reference TRBV7-2 and TRBJ1-2): GAGVSQSPSNKVTEKGKDVELRCDPISGHTALYWYRQSLGQGLEFLIYFQGNSAPDKSGLPSDRFSAERTGGSVSTLTIQRTQQEDSAVYLCASSRHHGYTFGSGTRLTVV.

This rearrangement joins TRBV4-1 to TRBJ2-4, with a weak D call TRBD1 (7 bases). V was cut by 3 bases and J by 7 bases, with 19 bases left in between. Germline V gene sequence: CDR1 MGHRA, CDR2 YSYEKL. The CDR3 runs 16 residues. The CDR3 bases are TGCGCCAGCAGCCACCCGGAACCGACAGGGAGGAACATTCAGTACTTC. Its translation: CASSHPEPTGRNIQYF.

This chain connects TRBV12-3 or TRBV12-4 to TRBJ1-4; no clear D gene. V was cut by 4 bases and J by 6 bases, with 6 bases left in between. The CDR3 totals 12 residues. This CDR3 is CASSSPDEKLFF. The CDR3 nucleotides are TGTGCCAGCAGTTCCCCAGATGAAAAACTGTTTTTT.

This clonotype was found a few times. The chain employs TRBV12-3 or TRBV12-4 and TRBJ2-7; D is unclear. There are 14 residues in the CDR3. With 4 bases removed from V and 4 bases from J, the gap between germline ends came to 14 bases. CDR3 DNA: TGTGCCAGCAGTTCCCCCAGCGTGTATTACGAGCAGTACTTC. Protein: CASSSPSVYYEQYF.

The chain recombines TRBV6-5 with TRBJ2-1; possible D gene TRBD1, 7 bases. The length of the CDR3 is 15 residues. Trimming removed 7 bases at V and 6 bases at J, with 19 bases between. CDR1 MNHEY and CDR2 SVGAGI come from the germline V gene. The CDR3 loop is CASTQAGQEGNEQFF. The CDR3 nucleotides are TGTGCCAGCACCCAAGCCGGACAGGAGGGCAATGAGCAGTTCTTC.

A few counts support this clonotype. The V and J genes are TRBV3-1 and TRBJ2-3; 8 nucleotides agree with TRBD2. Germline trimming cut 9 bases from V and 2 bases from J; bases unmatched to any gene: 10. The CDR3 spans 15 residues. Germline assignment: CDR1 LGHDT and CDR2 YNNKEL (reference sequence). The CDR3: CASQTSGAATDTQYF. CDR3 nucleotide sequence: TGTGCCAGTCAAACTAGCGGCGCCGCCACAGATACGCAGTATTTT.

The chain is built from TRBV7-6 and TRBJ2-1; 10 bases align to TRBD2. Germline V gene lookup returns CDR1 SGHVS and CDR2 FNYEAQ. V lost 2 bases to trimming and J lost 4 bases; unmatched junction nucleotides: 14. The CDR3 has 19 residues. The CDR3 DNA reads TGTGCCAGCAGCTTAAGGGGGGCCCCGGGACTAGCGACTTACAATGAGCAGTTCTTC. It codes for CASSLRGAPGLATYNEQFF.

The chain links TRBV7-8 to TRBJ2-7; possibly TRBD2 for D (6 bases). Germline assignment: CDR1 SGHVS and CDR2 FQNEAQ. The V gene lost 1 base and the J gene lost 9 bases, with 10 bases spanning the gap. The CDR3 is made up of 12 amino acids. For the CDR3, the DNA is TGTGCCAGCAGCTTAGGGGACTCTTCGCAGTACTTC. This sequence encodes CASSLGDSSQYF.

This clonotype was observed a few times. The chain couples TRBV7-2 to TRBJ2-1; a weak D match, TRBD2 (6 bases). The CDR3 extends over 12 amino acids. The germline V and J ends were trimmed by 5 bases and 9 bases, with 11 bases remaining between them. Germline CDR1 is SGHTA and CDR2 is FQGNSA. CDR3 protein: CASSPSAGEQFF. The CDR3 DNA sequence: TGTGCCAGCAGCCCCTCAGCGGGTGAGCAGTTCTTC.

The table lists this clonotype with a few counts. The chain couples TRBV24-1 to TRBJ2-3; 12 nucleotides agree with TRBD2. The germline V gene encodes CDR1 KGHDR and CDR2 SFDVKD. CDR3 length: 13 residues. V trimming: 10 bases; J trimming: 6 bases; junction bases outside the gene matches: 4. The CDR3 region has the DNA TGTGCCACTAGACTAGCGGGAGATGATACGCAGTATTTT. Its protein product is CATRLAGDDTQYF.

The sample holds a few counts of this clonotype. V usage is TRBV28 and J usage is TRBJ2-4, with D possibly matching TRBD1 (5 bases). V lost 7 bases, J lost 6 bases, and 13 bases lay in between. The CDR3 is 13 residues long. From germline, CDR1 is MDHEN and CDR2 SYDVKM. The CDR3 region is CASKGASGNIQYF. The DNA for the CDR3 is TGTGCCAGCAAAGGGGCCTCTGGAAACATTCAGTACTTC.